The 20 T cell receptor beta chains presented below share a single source sample, sequenced in a study of PD-L1 blockade in urothelial cancer. Libraries were prepared by immunoSEQ multiplex PCR; TCRdb keeps only in-frame clonotypes and omits some of them. Here the sample spans about 73,000 clones, 70% to 90% being singletons. Specimen: PBMCs, collected around atezolizumab (anti-PD-L1) treatment. The receptors were gathered from a man aged 55 to 70 with urothelial cancer.

V usage is TRBV27 and J usage is TRBJ2-3; 7 positions match TRBD2. V lost 5 bases to trimming and J lost 4 bases; unmatched junction nucleotides: 3. Germline-derived CDR1 and CDR2 are MNHEY and SMNVEV (reference sequence). The CDR3 is 13 amino acids. This CDR3 reads CASSREVADTQYF. The CDR3 DNA reads TGTGCCAGCAGTCGGGAGGTCGCAGATACGCAGTATTTT.

This chain links TRBV6-1 with TRBJ2-1; 8 positions agree with TRBD2. Germline lookup yields CDR1 MNHNS and CDR2 SASEGT. V lost 5 bases, J lost 7 bases, and 7 bases stayed unmatched. The length of the CDR3 is 14 residues. The CDR3 DNA reads as TGTGCCAGCAGTCTTAGCGGGGAGAGGAATGAGCAGTTCTTC. Protein sequence: CASSLSGERNEQFF.

V and J are TRBV7-9 and TRBJ1-3; a weak D match, TRBD1 (5 bases). The CDR3 sequence is 16 residues long. CDR1 and CDR2 from the germline V gene are SEHNR and FQNEAQ (reference sequence). V lost 5 bases and J lost 5, with 19 bases in between. The CDR3 sequence is CASSRGGAGSRNTIYF. CDR3 DNA: TGTGCCAGCAGCCGCGGCGGGGCAGGTTCTCGAAACACCATATATTTT.

The chain links TRBV6-1 to TRBJ1-2, with 7 nucleotides matching TRBD1. Germline V gene data show CDR1 as MNHNS and CDR2 as SASEGT. J was trimmed by 4 bases and V by 2 bases; bases with no gene match: 4. The CDR3 has 14 residues. The CDR3 nucleotides are TGTGCCAGCAGTGAAAGGTGGACAGGCTATGGCTACACCTTC. This codes for CASSERWTGYGYTF.

This sequence joins TRBV5-5 and TRBJ1-2, with 9 bases identical to TRBD1. The junction had 5 bases not matched to a gene; V was cut back by 2 bases and J by 6 bases. The CDR3 runs to 14 residues. CDR1 is SGHKS, CDR2 YYEKEE, per germline (reference sequence). The CDR3 sequence is CASSFTGGADGYTF. The CDR3 nucleotides read TGTGCCAGCAGCTTTACAGGGGGCGCGGATGGCTACACCTTC.

CDR3: CALSRGLEGNRNQPQHF. CDR3 DNA: TGTGCCTTATCGCGGGGGTTGGAGGGTAATAGGAATCAGCCCCAGCATTTT. The chain links TRBV30 to TRBJ1-5; D might be TRBD1 (5 bases). CDR1 and CDR2 from the germline V gene are GTSNPN and SVGIG (reference sequence). CDR3 length: 17 amino acids. The V end was cut by 7 bases, the J end by 4 bases, with 26 bases between. Combining the CDR3 with reference TRBV30 and TRBJ1-5 gives the whole variable domain SQTIHQWPATLVQPVGSPLSLECTVEGTSNPNLYWYRQAAGRGLQLLFYSVGIGQISSEVPQNLSASRPQDRQFILSSKKLLLSDSGFYLCALSRGLEGNRNQPQHFGDGTRLSIL.

The gene calls are TRBV10-3 and TRBJ1-6; D is ambiguous. Germline V CDR1 and CDR2: ENHRY, SYGVKD. V dropped 3 bases and J dropped 5 bases, with 11 bases sitting between them. CDR3 length: 15 residues. The DNA of the CDR3 is TGTGCCATCAGTGACTCTAACGTAAATAATTCACCCCTCCACTTT. Protein: CAISDSNVNNSPLHF.

V is TRBV5-4 and J is TRBJ1-2; D remains ambiguous. Germline CDR1 reads SGHNT; CDR2 reads YYREEE (reference sequence). V was cut by 0 bases and J by 8 bases, with 11 bases left in between. The CDR3 runs to 13 residues. CDR3 residues: CASSLGALNGYTF. Written as DNA, the CDR3 is TGTGCCAGCAGCTTGGGAGCACTGAACGGCTACACCTTC. The full variable domain, in which reference TRBV5-4 and TRBJ1-2 provide the parts outside the CDR3, is ETGVTQSPTHLIKTRGQQVTLRCSSQSGHNTVSWYQQALGQGPQFIFQYYREEENGRGNFPPRFSGLQFPNYSSELNVNALELDDSALYLCASSLGALNGYTFGSGTRLTVV.

V gene TRBV7-9 combines with J gene TRBJ2-1, with a tentative D call TRBD1 (6 bases). The CDR3 is 11 amino acids. Trimming took off 6 bases at V and 7 bases at J, with 7 bases between the two ends. Looked up from germline, CDR1 is SEHNR and CDR2 is FQNEAQ (reference sequence). CDR3 bases: TGTGCCAGCAGAACAGGGAATGAGCAGTTCTTC. This encodes CASRTGNEQFF.

The chain has TRBV6-6 and TRBJ2-5; possible D gene TRBD1, 6 bases. The CDR3 contains 15 residues. CDR1 and CDR2 from the germline V gene are MNHNY and SVGAGI (reference sequence). V lost 4 bases and J lost 1, with 13 bases in between. The CDR3 DNA reads as TGTGCCAGCAGTTCCCCGGACAGCCTCCAAGAGACCCAGTACTTC. Its translation is CASSSPDSLQETQYF.

The CDR3 nucleotides are TGTGCCAGCAGCTTGGGCAGGGCTAACACCATATATTTT. Translated, it gives CASSLGRANTIYF. This chain uses TRBV7-2 with TRBJ1-3, with D possibly matching TRBD1 (5 bases). In germline, CDR1 is SGHTA, CDR2 FQGNSA. Trimming took off 3 bases at V and 7 bases at J, with 10 bases between the two ends. This CDR3 region has 13 residues.

The gene calls are TRBV16 and TRBJ1-2; 8 nucleotides line up with TRBD1. The J segment lost 6 bases and the V segment lost 5 bases, leaving 8 bases of the junction unmatched. CDR1 is KGHSY, CDR2 FQNENV, per germline. The CDR3 extends over 14 amino acids. The CDR3 is CASSSEPGGNGYTF. As DNA, the CDR3 is TGTGCCAGCAGCTCGGAACCAGGGGGCAATGGCTACACCTTC.

The CDR3 DNA is TGTGCCAGCAGTGAAGCGTACTCCCAAAGGACAGGAGTCTTGCGGGGCAATCAGCCCCAGCATTTT. Residues: CASSEAYSQRTGVLRGNQPQHF. The chain uses TRBV6-1 and TRBJ1-5, with 7 bases aligning to TRBD1. Germline values: CDR1 MNHNS, CDR2 SASEGT. Germline trimming cut 0 bases from V and 2 bases from J; bases unmatched to any gene: 22. The CDR3 spans 22 residues.

The chain combines TRBV25-1 with TRBJ1-1; D call uncertain. The CDR3 totals 14 residues. The germline V gene has CDR1 MGHDK and CDR2 SYGVNS. V was cut by 1 base and J by 3 bases, with 9 bases left in between. The CDR3 region is CASSEWAADTEAFF. DNA for the CDR3: TGTGCCAGCAGTGAATGGGCAGCGGACACTGAAGCTTTCTTT.

This sequence joins TRBV5-6 and TRBJ2-7; 9 nucleotides align to TRBD1. Germline CDR1 is SGHDT and CDR2 is YYEEEE. V was pared by 3 bases and J by 4 bases, with 11 bases of the junction left unmatched. The CDR3 runs to 16 residues. Here the CDR3 DNA reads TGTGCCAGCAGCTGGGGACAGGGCGGGTTTTCGTACGAGCAGTACTTC. Encoded protein: CASSWGQGGFSYEQYF.

The chain employs TRBV25-1 and TRBJ2-5, with TRBD1 as a possible D gene (6 bases). This CDR3 is built from 15 residues. Germline CDR1 reads MGHDK; CDR2 reads SYGVNS. Deletions cut 3 bases from V and 5 bases from J, with 16 bases between. The CDR3 coding sequence is TGTGCCAGCAGTGACCGGGACAAAAGAAGGGAGACCCAGTACTTC. This gives the protein CASSDRDKRRETQYF.

The chain uses TRBV10-1 and TRBJ2-1; perhaps TRBD1 as D (7 bases). The CDR3 extends over 13 amino acids. Germline-derived CDR1 and CDR2 are WNHNN and SYGVQD (reference sequence). V shed 6 bases and J shed 14 bases, with 20 bases lying between them. Here the CDR3 DNA reads TGCGCCAGCAGGGGAACAACCAGGGGGGAGAAGTTCTTC. Translating gives CASRGTTRGEKFF.

The gene calls are TRBV18 and TRBJ2-1; possibly TRBD1 for D (5 bases). V gave up 5 bases and J gave up 8 bases, with 13 bases separating them. Germline-derived CDR1 and CDR2 are KGHSH and LQKENI. This CDR3 region has 13 residues. CDR3: CASSVRVLDEQFF. The CDR3, as DNA: TGTGCCAGCTCAGTCAGGGTGTTGGATGAGCAGTTCTTC.

The chain uses TRBV7-8 and TRBJ2-3; 7 bases match TRBD1. The CDR3 has 14 residues. Germline CDR1 SGHVS, CDR2 FQNEAQ. Trimming took 5 bases from V and 0 from J; bases not matched to a gene: 2. CDR3: CASSMTGSTDTQYF. The CDR3 DNA is TGTGCCAGCAGCATGACAGGGAGCACAGATACGCAGTATTTT.

This rearrangement joins TRBV7-8 to TRBJ1-2; tentatively, D is TRBD1 (6 bases). Germline V gene lookup returns CDR1 SGHVS and CDR2 FQNEAQ. This CDR3 contains 16 residues. Deletions cut 5 bases from V and 3 bases from J, with 19 bases between. The CDR3 DNA is TGTGCCAGCAGCCCAGTGGGGGCGGTTTGGGACTATGGCTACACCTTC. It yields the protein CASSPVGAVWDYGYTF.